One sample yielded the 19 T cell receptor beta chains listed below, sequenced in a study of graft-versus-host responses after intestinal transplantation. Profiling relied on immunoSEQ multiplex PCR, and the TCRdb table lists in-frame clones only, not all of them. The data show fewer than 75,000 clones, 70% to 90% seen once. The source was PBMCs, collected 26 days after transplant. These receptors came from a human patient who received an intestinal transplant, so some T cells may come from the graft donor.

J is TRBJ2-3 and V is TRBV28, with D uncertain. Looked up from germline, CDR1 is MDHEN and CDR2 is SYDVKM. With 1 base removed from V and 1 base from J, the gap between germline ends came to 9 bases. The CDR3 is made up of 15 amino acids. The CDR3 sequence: CASSLLAVGTDTQYF. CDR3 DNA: TGTGCCAGCAGTTTATTGGCGGTGGGCACAGATACGCAGTATTTT.

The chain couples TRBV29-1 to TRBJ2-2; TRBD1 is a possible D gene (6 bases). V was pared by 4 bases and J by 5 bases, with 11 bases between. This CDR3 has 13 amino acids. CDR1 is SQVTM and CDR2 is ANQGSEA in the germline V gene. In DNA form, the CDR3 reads TGCAGCGTTGCCGGGACACTTACCGGGGAGCTGTTTTTT. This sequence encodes CSVAGTLTGELFF.

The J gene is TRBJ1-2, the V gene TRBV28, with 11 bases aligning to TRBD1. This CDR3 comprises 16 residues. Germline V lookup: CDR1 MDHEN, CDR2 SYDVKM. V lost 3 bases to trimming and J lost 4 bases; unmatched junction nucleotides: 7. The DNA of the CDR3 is TGTGCCAGCAGTTTGGGACAGGGGGGTCTCGGCTATGGCTACACCTTC. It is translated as CASSLGQGGLGYGYTF.

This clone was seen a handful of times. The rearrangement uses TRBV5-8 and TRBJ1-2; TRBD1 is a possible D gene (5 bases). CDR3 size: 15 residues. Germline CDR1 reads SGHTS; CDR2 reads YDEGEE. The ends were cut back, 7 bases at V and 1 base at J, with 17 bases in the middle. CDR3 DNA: TGTGCCAGCGTCAGGGTCGCAACCTTTAACTATGGCTACACCTTC. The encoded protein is CASVRVATFNYGYTF.

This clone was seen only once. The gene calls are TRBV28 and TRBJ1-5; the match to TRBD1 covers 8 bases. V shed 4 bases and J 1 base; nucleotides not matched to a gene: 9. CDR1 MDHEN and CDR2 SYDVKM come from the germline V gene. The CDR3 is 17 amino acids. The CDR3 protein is CASSSGQGGISNQPQHF. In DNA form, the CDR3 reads TGTGCCAGCAGTTCAGGACAGGGAGGAATAAGCAATCAGCCCCAGCATTTT.

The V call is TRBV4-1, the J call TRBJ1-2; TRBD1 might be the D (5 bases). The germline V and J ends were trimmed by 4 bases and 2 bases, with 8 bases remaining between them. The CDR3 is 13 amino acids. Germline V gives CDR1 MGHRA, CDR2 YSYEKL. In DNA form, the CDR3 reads TGCGCCAGCAGCCTAGGGGAAAACTATGGCTACACCTTC. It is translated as CASSLGENYGYTF.

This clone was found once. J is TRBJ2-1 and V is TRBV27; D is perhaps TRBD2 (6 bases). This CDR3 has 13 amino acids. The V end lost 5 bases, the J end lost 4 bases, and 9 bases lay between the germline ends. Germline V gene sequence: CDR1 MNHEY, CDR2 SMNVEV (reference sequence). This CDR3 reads CASSHGGYNEQFF. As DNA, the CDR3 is TGTGCCAGCAGTCATGGGGGGTACAATGAGCAGTTCTTC.

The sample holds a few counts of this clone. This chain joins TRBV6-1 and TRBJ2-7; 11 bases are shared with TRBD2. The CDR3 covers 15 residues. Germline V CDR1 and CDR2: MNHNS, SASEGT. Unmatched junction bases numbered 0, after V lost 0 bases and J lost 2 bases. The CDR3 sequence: CASSEASGGAYEQYF. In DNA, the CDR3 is TGTGCCAGCAGTGAAGCTAGCGGGGGGGCCTACGAGCAGTACTTC.

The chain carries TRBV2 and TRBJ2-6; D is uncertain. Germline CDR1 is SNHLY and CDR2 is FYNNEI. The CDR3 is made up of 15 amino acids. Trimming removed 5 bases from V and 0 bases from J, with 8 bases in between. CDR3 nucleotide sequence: TGTGCCAGCAGTCCGGGTTTCTCTGGGGCCAACGTCCTGACTTTC. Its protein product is CASSPGFSGANVLTF. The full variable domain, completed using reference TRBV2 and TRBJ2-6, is EPEVTQTPSHQVTQMGQEVILRCVPISNHLYFYWYRQILGQKVEFLVSFYNNEISEKSEIFDDQFSVERPDGSNFTLKIRSTKLEDSAMYFCASSPGFSGANVLTFGAGSRLTVL.

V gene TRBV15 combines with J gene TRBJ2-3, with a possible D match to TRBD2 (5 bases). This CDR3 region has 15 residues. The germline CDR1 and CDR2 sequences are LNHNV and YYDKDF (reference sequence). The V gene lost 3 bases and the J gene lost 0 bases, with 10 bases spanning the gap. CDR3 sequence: CATSSPRESTDTQYF. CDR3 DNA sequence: TGTGCCACCAGCAGCCCGAGGGAGAGCACAGATACGCAGTATTTT.

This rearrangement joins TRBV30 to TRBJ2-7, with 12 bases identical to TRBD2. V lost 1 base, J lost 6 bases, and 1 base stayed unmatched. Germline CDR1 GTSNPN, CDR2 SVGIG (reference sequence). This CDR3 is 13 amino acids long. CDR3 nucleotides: TGTGCCTGGAGTGAGGGACTAGCGGGCGAGCAGTACTTC. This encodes CAWSEGLAGEQYF.

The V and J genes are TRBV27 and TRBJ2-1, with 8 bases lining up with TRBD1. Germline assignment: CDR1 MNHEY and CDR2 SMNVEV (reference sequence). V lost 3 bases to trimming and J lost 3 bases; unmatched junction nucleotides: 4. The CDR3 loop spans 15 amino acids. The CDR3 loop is CASSFPGTGYNEQFF. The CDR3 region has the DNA TGTGCCAGCAGTTTTCCCGGGACAGGCTACAATGAGCAGTTCTTC.

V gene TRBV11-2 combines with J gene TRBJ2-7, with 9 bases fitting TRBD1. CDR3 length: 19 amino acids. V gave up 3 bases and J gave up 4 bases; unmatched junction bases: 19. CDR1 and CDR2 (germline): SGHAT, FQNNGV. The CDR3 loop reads CASSFFPVGAGTGRYEQYF. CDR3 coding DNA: TGTGCCAGCAGCTTTTTCCCTGTCGGGGCCGGGACAGGGAGGTACGAGCAGTACTTC.

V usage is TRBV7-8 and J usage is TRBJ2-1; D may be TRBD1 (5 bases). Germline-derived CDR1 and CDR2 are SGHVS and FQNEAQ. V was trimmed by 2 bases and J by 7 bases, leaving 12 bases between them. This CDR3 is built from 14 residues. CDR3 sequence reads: CASSLLTGTNEQFF. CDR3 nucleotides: TGTGCCAGCAGCTTACTTACAGGAACTAATGAGCAGTTCTTC.

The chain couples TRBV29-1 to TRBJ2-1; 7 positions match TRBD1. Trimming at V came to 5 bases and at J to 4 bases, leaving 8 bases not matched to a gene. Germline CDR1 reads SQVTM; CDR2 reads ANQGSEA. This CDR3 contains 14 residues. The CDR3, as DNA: TGCAGCGTTCTTACCGGGACAGCATACAATGAGCAGTTCTTC. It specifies CSVLTGTAYNEQFF.

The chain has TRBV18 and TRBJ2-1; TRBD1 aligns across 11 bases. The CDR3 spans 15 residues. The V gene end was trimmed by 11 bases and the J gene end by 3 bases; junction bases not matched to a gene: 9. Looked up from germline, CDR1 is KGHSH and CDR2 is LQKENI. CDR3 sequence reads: CASHLGTGGYNEQFF. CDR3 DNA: TGTGCCTCTCATCTCGGGACAGGGGGCTACAATGAGCAGTTCTTC.

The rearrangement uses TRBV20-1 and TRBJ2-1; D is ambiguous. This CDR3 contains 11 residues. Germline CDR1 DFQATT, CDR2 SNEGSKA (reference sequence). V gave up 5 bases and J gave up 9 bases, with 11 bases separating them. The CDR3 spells CSAPPRGEQFF. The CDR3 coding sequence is TGCAGTGCTCCCCCTCGAGGTGAGCAGTTCTTC.

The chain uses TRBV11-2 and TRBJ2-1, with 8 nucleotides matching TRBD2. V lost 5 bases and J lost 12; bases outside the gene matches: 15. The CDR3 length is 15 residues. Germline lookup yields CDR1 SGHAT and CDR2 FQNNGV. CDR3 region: CASSGYDGGEGSQFF. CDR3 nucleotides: TGTGCCAGCAGCGGTTACGACGGGGGGGAAGGGTCGCAGTTCTTC.

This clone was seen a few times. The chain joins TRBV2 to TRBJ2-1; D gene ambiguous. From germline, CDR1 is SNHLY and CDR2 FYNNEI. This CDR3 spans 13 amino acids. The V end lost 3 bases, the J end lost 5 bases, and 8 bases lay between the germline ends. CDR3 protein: CASSDYTNNEQFF. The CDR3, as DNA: TGTGCCAGCAGTGACTATACCAACAATGAGCAGTTCTTC.